The 27 T cell receptor beta chains listed next were all sequenced from one sample in a study of blood T cell repertoires in COVID-19. Measured with immunoSEQ multiplex PCR; TCRdb has only the in-frame clones, and not every one. The sample includes approximately 220,000 clones, 85% to 90% seen only once; the top ten take nearly 4.5%. The sequencing input was peripheral blood. The receptors derive from a man aged 45 to 65 with acute or convalescent COVID-19.

The CDR3 region is CASSPPGQGAGGEKLFF. The CDR3 bases are TGTGCCAGCAGTCCCCCGGGACAGGGGGCCGGAGGTGAAAAACTGTTTTTT. The gene calls are TRBV6-6 and TRBJ1-4, with TRBD1 matching over 12 bases. The CDR3 loop spans 17 amino acids. CDR1 and CDR2 from the germline V gene are MNHNY and SVGAGI (reference sequence). V shed 5 bases and J 7 bases; nucleotides not matched to a gene: 11.

This chain links TRBV6-5 with TRBJ1-2; D is perhaps TRBD1 (5 bases). This CDR3 has 14 amino acids. Germline-derived CDR1 and CDR2 are MNHEY and SVGAGI. The V gene lost 5 bases and the J gene lost 7 bases, with 17 bases spanning the gap. As DNA, the CDR3 is TGTGCCAGCAGTCGGGACTTGGTAGGGGTTGGCTACACCTTC. This sequence encodes CASSRDLVGVGYTF.

The rearrangement joins TRBV5-1 to TRBJ2-3; 14 bases fit TRBD2. Germline assignment: CDR1 SGHRS and CDR2 YFSETQ. The V gene end was trimmed by 3 bases and the J gene end by 3 bases; junction bases not matched to a gene: 3. The CDR3 loop spans 16 amino acids. The CDR3 DNA is TGCGCCAGCAGCTCAAGGACTAGCGGGGGGACAGATACGCAGTATTTT. Translated, it gives CASSSRTSGGTDTQYF. The entire variable domain, with the rest obtained from reference TRBV5-1 and TRBJ2-3, is as follows: KAGVTQTPRYLIKTRGQQVTLSCSPISGHRSVSWYQQTPGQGLQFLFEYFSETQRNKGNFPGRFSGRQFSNSRSEMNVSTLELGDSALYLCASSSRTSGGTDTQYFGPGTRLTVL.

This chain joins TRBV5-1 and TRBJ1-1; D unclear. The CDR3 has 13 residues. Trimming cost V 0 bases and J 4 bases, with 7 bases left between them. Germline-derived CDR1 and CDR2 are SGHRS and YFSETQ. CDR3 amino acids: CASSLGYFTEAFF. CDR3 nucleotides: TGCGCCAGCAGCTTGGGGTACTTCACTGAAGCTTTCTTT. The full variable domain, its missing parts supplied by reference TRBV5-1 and TRBJ1-1, is KAGVTQTPRYLIKTRGQQVTLSCSPISGHRSVSWYQQTPGQGLQFLFEYFSETQRNKGNFPGRFSGRQFSNSRSEMNVSTLELGDSALYLCASSLGYFTEAFFGQGTRLTVV.

The V gene is TRBV6-1, the J gene TRBJ2-7; 8 bases align to TRBD1. Germline assignment: CDR1 MNHNS and CDR2 SASEGT. There are 15 residues in the CDR3. J lost 2 bases, V lost 7 bases, and 10 bases had no gene match. Written as DNA, the CDR3 is TGTGCCAGCACCACATCTGGGACAGGCCCCTACGAGCAGTACTTC. This translates into CASTTSGTGPYEQYF.

The chain is built from TRBV18 and TRBJ1-1; 7 positions match TRBD1. From germline, CDR1 is KGHSH and CDR2 LQKENI. J lost 7 bases, V lost 5 bases, and 10 bases had no gene match. This CDR3 contains 14 residues. The CDR3 loop reads CASSETGRRNEAFF. The DNA of the CDR3 is TGTGCCAGCTCAGAGACAGGGAGAAGGAATGAAGCTTTCTTT.

On this clone: The junction departs from germline at one end; a sequencing error may be responsible. V gene TRBV6-5 combines with J gene TRBJ2-1, with D possibly TRBD2 on 5 matching bases. Per the germline V gene, CDR1 is MNHEY and CDR2 is SVGAGI. This CDR3 has 15 amino acids. CDR3 sequence: CASSNSGSSYNEQFF. In DNA form, the CDR3 reads TGTGCCAGCAGTAACTCTGGGAGCTCCTACAATGAGCAGTTCTTC.

V is TRBV6-4 and J is TRBJ2-3; D is ambiguous. Germline V gene data show CDR1 as MRHNA and CDR2 as SNTAGT. The CDR3 contains 13 residues. Trimming pared 4 bases from V and 6 bases from J, leaving 11 bases between. The CDR3 nucleotides read TGTGCCAGCAGTGCCTCCCCTGCGGATACGCAGTATTTT. Amino acids: CASSASPADTQYF.

The chain uses TRBV7-3 and TRBJ2-2, with D perhaps matching TRBD2 (6 bases). The germline V gene encodes CDR1 SGHTA and CDR2 FQGTGA. V lost 5 bases and J lost 5, with 9 bases in between. The CDR3 is 13 residues long. The CDR3 loop reads CASSRRGTGELFF. The CDR3 bases are TGTGCCAGCAGCAGGCGGGGAACCGGGGAGCTGTTTTTT.

The J gene is TRBJ2-1, the V gene TRBV19; 11 bases are shared with TRBD2. J was trimmed by 7 bases and V by 6 bases; bases with no gene match: 11. This CDR3 region has 16 residues. Germline V lookup: CDR1 LNHDA, CDR2 SQIVND (reference sequence). CDR3 amino acids: CASSHPGLAAGNEQFF. CDR3 sequence (DNA): TGTGCCAGTAGCCATCCGGGACTAGCGGCGGGGAATGAGCAGTTCTTC.

The gene calls are TRBV4-2 and TRBJ1-5, with D maybe TRBD1 (5 bases). The V gene lost 0 bases and the J gene lost 4 bases, with 13 bases spanning the gap. Germline V lookup: CDR1 LGHNA, CDR2 YNFKEQ. CDR3 length equals 16 residues. The CDR3 spells CASSQESTGTNQPQHF. The CDR3 DNA follows: TGTGCCAGCAGCCAAGAAAGTACAGGTACAAATCAGCCCCAGCATTTT.

This clone was seen once. V gene TRBV11-2 combines with J gene TRBJ1-1; D call uncertain. Germline V CDR1 and CDR2: SGHAT, FQNNGV. V shed 6 bases and J shed 1 base, with 18 bases lying between them. The CDR3 has 16 residues. The DNA for the CDR3 is TGTGCCAGCAGTCACCAATGGAGGGTGACGAACACTGAAGCTTTCTTT. Translation: CASSHQWRVTNTEAFF.

The count of this clone is one. Distinct nucleotide sequences in the sample also encode this CDR3. The chain joins TRBV12-3 or TRBV12-4 to TRBJ1-2; TRBD1 is a possible D gene (5 bases). The CDR3 covers 13 residues. Trimming left V 6 bases short and J 2 bases short, with 10 bases between. CDR3 coding DNA: TGTGCCAGCAGCCTGACAGAAAACTATGGCTACACCTTC. Its protein product is CASSLTENYGYTF.

This sequence joins TRBV7-9 and TRBJ1-5, with D unresolved. The CDR3 spans 15 residues. With 4 bases removed from V and 3 bases from J, the gap between germline ends came to 13 bases. CDR1 and CDR2 (germline): SEHNR, FQNEAQ (reference sequence). The CDR3 DNA reads TGTGCCAGCAGCTCACCCAGAACTAACAATCAGCCCCAGCATTTT. Translating gives CASSSPRTNNQPQHF.

This chain uses TRBV5-1 with TRBJ1-1, with a possible D match to TRBD1 (5 bases). The CDR3 runs 14 residues. CDR1 and CDR2 from the germline V gene are SGHRS and YFSETQ. Trimming took 3 bases from V and 2 from J, leaving 11 bases between them. CDR3 nucleotides: TGCGCCAGCAGCTCGATGACAGCAAACACTGAAGCTTTCTTT. Encoded protein: CASSSMTANTEAFF. The complete variable domain, with remaining parts taken from reference TRBV5-1 and TRBJ1-1, reads KAGVTQTPRYLIKTRGQQVTLSCSPISGHRSVSWYQQTPGQGLQFLFEYFSETQRNKGNFPGRFSGRQFSNSRSEMNVSTLELGDSALYLCASSSMTANTEAFFGQGTRLTVV.

This rearrangement joins TRBV11-3 to TRBJ2-2, with TRBD2 as a possible D gene (5 bases). V was cut by 1 base and J by 8 bases, with 20 bases left in between. The CDR3 spans 17 residues. Germline CDR1 and CDR2: SGHNT and YENEEA. Written as DNA, the CDR3 is TGTGCCAGCAGCTTAGGGTCTGCTAGGGTAGAGGGTGGGGAGCTGTTTTTT. Translating gives CASSLGSARVEGGELFF.

The rearrangement links TRBV12-5 to TRBJ1-1; TRBD1 aligns across 7 bases. Per the germline V gene, CDR1 is LGHNT and CDR2 is FRNRAP. The CDR3 loop spans 15 amino acids. The junction had 2 bases not matched to a gene; V was cut back by 0 bases and J by 1 base. CDR3 coding DNA: TGTGCTAGTGGTTTGGTGGGGACAGCGAACACTGAAGCTTTCTTT. It codes for CASGLVGTANTEAFF. The full variable domain, rest sourced from reference TRBV12-5 and TRBJ1-1, is DARVTQTPRHKVTEMGQEVTMRCQPILGHNTVFWYRQTMMQGLELLAYFRNRAPLDDSGMPKDRFSAEMPDATLATLKIQPSEPRDSAVYFCASGLVGTANTEAFFGQGTRLTVV.

The CDR3 nucleotides are TGTGCCAGCAGTTCGTTCCGGTCCCCTAATGAAAAACTGTTTTTT. Its protein product is CASSSFRSPNEKLFF. This rearrangement joins TRBV28 to TRBJ1-4; D ambiguous. The CDR3 is 15 residues long. V dropped 4 bases and J dropped 3 bases, with 12 bases sitting between them. In germline, CDR1 is MDHEN, CDR2 SYDVKM.

This chain links TRBV6-5 with TRBJ1-1; D is ambiguous. From germline, CDR1 is MNHEY and CDR2 SVGAGI. This CDR3 has 15 amino acids. V lost 6 bases and J lost 3, with 17 bases in between. The CDR3 bases are TGTGCCAGCAGGGCCAGACGAACCGGGGACACTGAAGCTTTCTTT. Its protein is CASRARRTGDTEAFF.

J is TRBJ1-6 and V is TRBV7-3, with no clear D. Trimming cost V 1 base and J 7 bases, with 8 bases left between them. CDR3 size: 14 residues. Germline CDR1 reads SGHTA; CDR2 reads FQGTGA. The CDR3 DNA reads TGTGCCAGCAGCTTAATCCCGGTAAATTCACCCCTCCACTTT. This gives the protein CASSLIPVNSPLHF.

The chain has TRBV5-1 and TRBJ1-4, with D tentatively TRBD1 (5 bases). The CDR3 loop spans 15 amino acids. V was cut by 4 bases and J by 4 bases, with 14 bases left in between. Germline V gene sequence: CDR1 SGHRS, CDR2 YFSETQ. CDR3 bases: TGCGCCAGCAGCCCCGGGGGGTCGGTTAATGAAAAACTGTTTTTT. This encodes CASSPGGSVNEKLFF.

This chain links TRBV5-1 with TRBJ2-5; 8 nucleotides align to TRBD2. This CDR3 contains 14 residues. The germline CDR1 and CDR2 sequences are SGHRS and YFSETQ. Losses at the gene ends were 4 bases for V and 5 bases for J; bases not matched to a gene: 7. CDR3 bases: TGCGCCAGCAGCCAAGGACTAGCTGGGGAGACCCAGTACTTC. This encodes CASSQGLAGETQYF.

The J gene is TRBJ2-3, the V gene TRBV6-6; possibly TRBD2 for D (6 bases). This CDR3 spans 17 amino acids. The germline V gene encodes CDR1 MNHNY and CDR2 SVGAGI (reference sequence). With 5 bases removed from V and 0 bases from J, the gap between germline ends came to 18 bases. The CDR3 reads CASSPTRARGSTDTQYF. DNA of the CDR3: TGTGCCAGCAGTCCTACCAGGGCCCGGGGGAGCACAGATACGCAGTATTTT.

The rearrangement links TRBV30 to TRBJ1-3; 7 bases are shared with TRBD1. V was clipped by 8 bases and J by 0 bases; unmatched bases: 13. The CDR3 covers 16 residues. Germline CDR1 and CDR2: GTSNPN and SVGIG (reference sequence). The CDR3 nucleotides are TGTGCCCTTATTCCCCCGGGACAGTTCTCTGGAAACACCATATATTTT. It codes for CALIPPGQFSGNTIYF.

The rearrangement uses TRBV6-5 and TRBJ1-1; D is perhaps TRBD1 (6 bases). Trimming removed 7 bases from V and 5 bases from J, with 17 bases in between. CDR1 is MNHEY and CDR2 is SVGAGI in the germline V gene. This CDR3 spans 14 amino acids. For the CDR3, the DNA is TGTGCCAGCACCCCCCGGGGGGCGAGAACTGAAGCTTTCTTT. It translates to CASTPRGARTEAFF.

The chain combines TRBV10-3 with TRBJ1-1, with 7 bases lining up with TRBD1. CDR1 and CDR2 from the germline V gene are ENHRY and SYGVKD. This CDR3 has 14 amino acids. V lost 11 bases and J lost 1; bases outside the gene matches: 10. CDR3 sequence reads: CALRDSLSNTEAFF. For the CDR3, the DNA is TGTGCCCTCCGGGACAGCCTTTCGAACACTGAAGCTTTCTTT.

The rearrangement uses TRBV5-1 and TRBJ2-3; a possible D gene is TRBD2 (6 bases). The length of the CDR3 is 16 residues. Germline V CDR1 and CDR2: SGHRS, YFSETQ. V dropped 4 bases and J dropped 2 bases, with 17 bases sitting between them. CDR3: CASSAGLIGATDTQYF. Here the CDR3 DNA reads TGCGCCAGCAGCGCGGGATTGATTGGGGCCACAGATACGCAGTATTTT. Using reference TRBV5-1 and TRBJ2-3 for the parts outside the CDR3, the full variable domain is KAGVTQTPRYLIKTRGQQVTLSCSPISGHRSVSWYQQTPGQGLQFLFEYFSETQRNKGNFPGRFSGRQFSNSRSEMNVSTLELGDSALYLCASSAGLIGATDTQYFGPGTRLTVL.